This record concerns one T cell receptor beta chain sequence. This sample was included in a study of PD-L1 blockade in urothelial cancer. Libraries were prepared by immunoSEQ multiplex PCR; TCRdb keeps only in-frame clonotypes and omits some of them. The repertoire holds 17,000 or so clones, with around 90% as singletons. CDR3 length: 11 residues. The germline CDR1 and CDR2 sequences are GTSNPN and SVGIG (reference sequence). V was pared by 5 bases and J by 6 bases, with 10 bases between. The TCR comes from a man aged 50 to 60 with urothelial cancer. J is TRBJ1-1 and V is TRBV30, with D hard to call. The sequencing used PBMCs, collected around atezolizumab (anti-PD-L1) treatment. The CDR3 sequence is CAWGRSSEAFF. CDR3 sequence (DNA): TGTGCCTGGGGCAGGTCTTCTGAAGCTTTCTTT.